Listed below are T cell receptor beta chains from one sample, sequenced in a study of blood T cell repertoires in COVID-19. The method was immunoSEQ multiplex PCR; TCRdb's version includes in-frame clones alone and lacks a portion of them. The table records about 300,000 clones, 86% of them present only once. Input material: PBMCs or T cells enriched from blood (not recorded which). These receptors all come from a young man who had recovered from COVID-19. CDR3s include the opening cysteine and the closing phenylalanine or tryptophan. A D gene is named only where the DNA matches it firmly. Clone size is shown for a subset of rows, as once, few, many or a class of expanded clone.

j_call | v_call | clone_size | d_call | cdr3_aa | cdr3_nt
TRBJ2-1 | TRBV27 | once | NA | CASSLHGRGSYNEQFF | TGTGCCAGCAGTTTGCACGGGAGAGGCTCCTACAATGAGCAGTTCTTC
TRBJ1-3 | TRBV4-1 | NA | NA | CASSHRAKGRVDGNTIYF | TGCGCCAGCAGCCACAGGGCAAAAGGTCGGGTAGATGGAAACACCATATATTTT
TRBJ1-4 | TRBV7-6 | NA | TRBD1 | CASSPGQGNNEKLFF | TGTGCCAGCAGCCCCGGACAGGGTAATAATGAAAAACTGTTTTTT
TRBJ2-7 | TRBV7-9 | NA | TRBD2 | CASSASGSYYEQYF | TGTGCCAGCTCGGCTAGCGGGAGTTACTACGAGCAGTACTTC
TRBJ2-7 | TRBV7-2 | NA | NA | CASSLDRGAGYEQYF | TGTGCCAGCAGCTTAGATCGGGGGGCGGGCTACGAGCAGTACTTC
TRBJ2-1 | TRBV5-1 | few | TRBD2 | CASSWGLAAYNEQFF | TGCGCCAGCAGCTGGGGACTAGCGGCCTACAATGAGCAGTTCTTC
TRBJ1-1 | TRBV6-5 | NA | TRBD1 | CASSNPGQMNTEAFF | TGTGCCAGCAGTAATCCGGGACAGATGAACACTGAAGCTTTCTTT
TRBJ2-7 | TRBV7-8 | NA | TRBD1 | CASSQGQGYSYEQYF | TGTGCCAGCAGCCAGGGACAGGGATACTCCTACGAGCAGTACTTC
TRBJ1-1 | TRBV7-9 | NA | NA | CASSPQRELYSEAFF | TGTGCCAGCAGCCCCCAGAGGGAACTATACTCTGAAGCTTTCTTT
TRBJ2-5 | TRBV19 | NA | NA | CASSENRAWETQYF | TGTGCCAGTAGTGAGAACAGGGCCTGGGAGACCCAGTACTTC
TRBJ2-1 | TRBV5-1 | once | TRBD2 | CASTRLAGEQGRNEQFF | TGCGCCAGCACCAGACTAGCGGGGGAGCAGGGGCGCAATGAGCAGTTCTTC
TRBJ1-6 | TRBV7-9 | NA | NA | CASSLQGGTPLHF | TGTGCCAGCAGCTTACAGGGTGGGACACCCCTCCACTTT
TRBJ1-6 | TRBV5-1 | once | NA | CASSLDRNSPLHF | TGCGCCAGCAGCTTGGACAGAAATTCACCCCTCCACTTT
TRBJ1-4 | TRBV18 | NA | NA | CASSPEGRNEKLFF | TGTGCCAGCTCACCAGAGGGTCGAAATGAAAAACTGTTTTTT
TRBJ2-7 | TRBV18 | NA | NA | CASSPPRGPSTYEQYF | TGTGCCAGCTCACCACCGAGAGGCCCCAGCACCTACGAGCAGTACTTC
TRBJ2-7 | TRBV6-5 | NA | NA | CASTQSGGSEQYF | TGTGCCAGCACTCAGTCGGGGGGCAGCGAGCAGTACTTC
TRBJ1-5 | TRBV4-1 | NA | NA | CASSQVRGREGNQPQHF | TGCGCCAGCAGCCAAGTGCGGGGCAGGGAAGGCAATCAGCCCCAGCATTTT
TRBJ2-1 | TRBV27 | NA | NA | CASREEMTRYNEQFF | TGTGCCAGCAGGGAGGAGATGACTAGATACAATGAGCAGTTCTTC
TRBJ2-2 | TRBV14 | once | NA | CASSRRGSTPGELFF | TGTGCCAGCAGCCGGAGAGGAAGTACACCCGGGGAGCTGTTTTTT
TRBJ2-7 | TRBV7-9 | NA | NA | CASRPSSSSYEQYF | TGTGCCAGCAGGCCTAGCTCAAGCTCCTACGAGCAGTACTTC
TRBJ1-2 | TRBV30 | NA | TRBD1 | CAWDRGAGFGYTF | TGTGCCTGGGACAGGGGCGCGGGTTTTGGCTACACCTTC
TRBJ2-7 | TRBV27 | NA | TRBD1 | CASGWTGYEQYF | TGTGCCAGCGGCTGGACAGGCTACGAGCAGTACTTC
TRBJ1-3 | TRBV6-4 | NA | NA | CASSVEAGAGNTIYF | TGTGCCAGCAGTGTTGAGGCAGGGGCTGGAAACACCATATATTTT
TRBJ2-2 | TRBV5-4 | NA | NA | CASSPRSAGELFF | TGTGCCAGCAGCCCTCGGTCCGCCGGGGAGCTGTTTTTT
TRBJ2-7 | TRBV5-8 | NA | NA | CASSRLEQYF | TGTGCCAGCAGCCGTTTGGAGCAGTACTTC
TRBJ1-6 | TRBV27 | NA | NA | CASSLSGYRGASPLHF | TGTGCCAGCAGTTTATCGGGGTATCGGGGGGCTTCACCCCTCCACTTT
TRBJ1-2 | TRBV6-5 | NA | TRBD1 | CAVTQGEFGYTF | TGTGCCGTAACACAGGGGGAGTTTGGCTACACCTTC
TRBJ2-5 | TRBV7-9 | once | NA | CASSLAVGNLGETQYF | TGTGCCAGCAGCTTAGCGGTCGGGAACCTAGGGGAGACCCAGTACTTC
TRBJ1-1 | TRBV20-1 | once | NA | CSASSGATEAFF | TGCAGTGCTAGTAGTGGGGCCACTGAAGCTTTCTTT
TRBJ1-1 | TRBV5-4 | NA | NA | CASSLGFRGAVNTEAFF | TGTGCCAGCAGCTTGGGTTTCCGGGGGGCAGTGAACACTGAAGCTTTCTTT
TRBJ1-1 | TRBV5-1 | NA | NA | CASSLPWTDKNTEAFF | TGCGCCAGCAGCTTGCCATGGACAGACAAAAACACTGAAGCTTTCTTT
TRBJ2-7 | TRBV11-2 | once | NA | CASSLTRAEQYF | TGTGCCAGCAGCTTAACCAGGGCCGAGCAGTACTTC
TRBJ2-4 | TRBV10-1 | few | NA | CASSEGGTKNIQYF | TGCGCCAGCAGCGAAGGCGGGACCAAAAACATTCAGTACTTC
TRBJ2-3 | TRBV11-3 | few | TRBD2 | CASSLRLAGEDTQYF | TGTGCCAGCAGCCTCCGACTAGCGGGAGAAGATACGCAGTATTTT
TRBJ2-3 | TRBV9 | NA | NA | CASSVEGGAGDTQYF | TGTGCCAGCAGCGTAGAAGGCGGGGCCGGGGATACGCAGTATTTT
TRBJ2-1 | TRBV19 | NA | TRBD2 | CASSELAGPYNEQFF | TGTGCCAGTAGTGAACTAGCGGGGCCCTACAATGAGCAGTTCTTC
TRBJ2-3 | TRBV4-1 | NA | TRBD1 | CASSLIDRVLDTQYF | TGCGCCAGCAGCCTTATCGACAGGGTTTTAGATACGCAGTATTTT
TRBJ2-5 | TRBV27 | NA | TRBD1 | CASSHYRGGVETQYF | TGTGCCAGCAGTCACTACAGGGGTGGAGTAGAGACCCAGTACTTC
TRBJ1-1 | TRBV6-2/TRBV6-3 | NA | NA | CASSYRPGHGLTEAFF | TGTGCCAGCAGTTATCGTCCAGGTCATGGCCTAACTGAAGCTTTCTTT
TRBJ1-2 | TRBV4-2 | NA | NA | CASSQGSRDYGYTF | TGTGCCAGCAGCCAAGGGTCCAGGGATTATGGCTACACCTTC
TRBJ2-1 | TRBV19 | NA | NA | CASVGGPNSYNEQFF | TGTGCCAGTGTGGGGGGACCCAACTCCTACAATGAGCAGTTCTTC
TRBJ2-2 | TRBV11-3 | NA | TRBD2 | CASSARLAGGTGELFF | TGTGCCAGCAGCGCCCGACTAGCGGGAGGAACCGGGGAGCTGTTTTTT
TRBJ2-7 | TRBV10-1 | few | NA | CASGLKLLPLRRVSWEQYF | TGCGCCAGCGGACTCAAACTTCTTCCCCTTAGGAGGGTCTCGTGGGAGCAGTACTTC
TRBJ2-1 | TRBV6-1 | NA | NA | CASSGRQGLNPRYNEQFF | TGTGCCAGCAGTGGACGACAGGGACTTAACCCCCGCTACAATGAGCAGTTCTTC
TRBJ2-7 | TRBV30 | NA | TRBD2 | CAWSVRGWTSLTYEQYF | TGTGCCTGGAGTGTACGGGGGTGGACTAGTCTCACCTACGAGCAGTACTTC
TRBJ1-3 | TRBV3-1/TRBV3-2 | once | NA | CASSQSESSGNTIYF | TGTGCCAGCAGCCAATCCGAGAGCTCTGGAAACACCATATATTTT
TRBJ1-2 | TRBV25-1 | NA | NA | CASSVGDTLGGYTF | TGTGCCAGCAGTGTGGGGGACACCCTTGGAGGCTACACCTTC
TRBJ2-1 | TRBV19 | once | TRBD2 | CASSTGGGGSSYNEQFF | TGTGCCAGTAGTACGGGAGGGGGGGGAAGCTCCTACAATGAGCAGTTCTTC
TRBJ1-3 | TRBV11-3 | NA | NA | CASSLLAHSGNTIYF | TGTGCCAGCAGCCTGTTAGCGCACTCTGGAAACACCATATATTTT
TRBJ2-1 | TRBV19 | NA | TRBD2 | CASSHRTGTMYYNEQFF | TGTGCCAGTAGTCATCGCACCGGGACTATGTATTACAATGAGCAGTTCTTC
TRBJ2-1 | TRBV2 | few | TRBD2 | CASSFSGGGGIYNEQFF | TGTGCCAGCAGTTTTAGCGGGGGTGGTGGGATTTACAATGAGCAGTTCTTC
TRBJ1-1 | TRBV2 | NA | TRBD1 | CASSGQVNTEAFF | TGTGCCAGCAGCGGACAGGTGAACACTGAAGCTTTCTTT
TRBJ2-5 | TRBV28 | NA | TRBD1 | CASSPTGTGPFATQYF | TGTGCCAGCAGTCCAACCGGGACAGGGCCTTTTGCGACCCAGTACTTC
TRBJ2-2 | TRBV19 | NA | NA | CASSLANTGELFF | TGTGCCAGTAGTCTCGCGAACACCGGGGAGCTGTTTTTT
TRBJ2-5 | TRBV11-3 | NA | TRBD1 | CASSSRGQETQYF | TGTGCCAGCAGCTCCAGGGGGCAAGAGACCCAGTACTTC
TRBJ2-1 | TRBV2 | NA | TRBD2 | CASRPTSGRVDEQFF | TGTGCCAGCAGGCCAACTAGCGGGAGGGTCGATGAGCAGTTCTTC
TRBJ1-1 | TRBV21-1 | NA | NA | CASVQGLYTEAFF | TGTGCCAGCGTACAGGGCCTGTATACTGAAGCTTTCTTT